Following are 15 T cell receptor beta chains from one sample sequenced in a study of shared clonotypes between healthy human individuals. Sequenced by immunoSEQ multiplex PCR; TCRdb stores in-frame clones only, minus some. The table lists some 1.1 million clones, approximately 80% of them singletons. Sequencing used memory CD4+ T cells from PBMCs. The subset was: CD45RA-negative fraction. These TCRs come from a man between 18 and 29 years old in good health. Some clones in this sample may be carry-over from other donors' samples.

V usage is TRBV14 and J usage is TRBJ2-1; D is possibly TRBD2 (5 bases). Looked up from germline, CDR1 is SGHDN and CDR2 is FVKESK. The CDR3 length is 11 residues. Deletions cut 4 bases from V and 9 bases from J, with 7 bases between. CDR3 protein: CASSREFEQFF. In DNA form, the CDR3 reads TGTGCCAGCAGCCGGGAGTTTGAGCAGTTCTTC.

Concerning this clone itself: This sample includes further DNA sequences coding for the same CDR3. The chain recombines TRBV5-1 with TRBJ2-2; D uncertain. Germline V lookup: CDR1 SGHRS, CDR2 YFSETQ. Trimming left V 6 bases short and J 2 bases short, with 8 bases between. The CDR3 sequence is 13 residues long. The CDR3 spells CASKPDNTGELFF. CDR3 nucleotides: TGCGCCAGCAAGCCGGACAACACCGGGGAGCTGTTTTTT.

The chain recombines TRBV29-1 with TRBJ2-7; 12 bases are a match to TRBD2. The germline CDR1 and CDR2 sequences are SQVTM and ANQGSEA. The junction had 7 bases not matched to a gene; V was cut back by 2 bases and J by 5 bases. This CDR3 is built from 15 residues. The CDR3 loop reads CSVENLAGGTHEQYF. CDR3 DNA: TGCAGCGTTGAAAACCTAGCGGGAGGGACCCACGAGCAGTACTTC.

The chain recombines TRBV11-2 with TRBJ2-2; 7 bases are shared with TRBD1. The CDR3 extends over 15 amino acids. Germline V gives CDR1 SGHAT, CDR2 FQNNGV. With 5 bases clipped from V and 5 bases from J, the junction kept 8 bases outside the gene matches. Here the CDR3 reads CASSGDRAGTGELFF. The CDR3 region has the DNA TGTGCCAGCAGCGGCGACAGGGCAGGTACCGGGGAGCTGTTTTTT.

The J gene is TRBJ2-7, the V gene TRBV6-1, with 9 bases lining up with TRBD1. This CDR3 has 15 amino acids. V lost 5 bases to trimming and J lost 3 bases; unmatched junction nucleotides: 8. Germline V gene lookup returns CDR1 MNHNS and CDR2 SASEGT. CDR3 DNA sequence: TGTGCCAGCAGTACACGGACAGGGGTAGGCTACGAGCAGTACTTC. It specifies CASSTRTGVGYEQYF.

The genes are TRBV7-9 and TRBJ2-7, with 10 nucleotides matching TRBD2. The CDR3 has 14 residues. J was trimmed by 3 bases and V by 4 bases; bases with no gene match: 3. Germline CDR1 reads SEHNR; CDR2 reads FQNEAQ (reference sequence). The CDR3 DNA is TGTGCCAGCAGCTGGACTAGCGGAGACTACGAGCAGTACTTC. It encodes CASSWTSGDYEQYF.

V gene TRBV4-3 combines with J gene TRBJ1-2; tentative D call: TRBD1 (6 bases). Germline CDR1 LGHNA, CDR2 YSLEER. The V end was cut by 3 bases, the J end by 5 bases, with 13 bases between. There are 14 residues in the CDR3. CDR3 bases: TGCGCCAGCAGCCACAACAGGGAAGGGTATGGCTACACCTTC. Its translation: CASSHNREGYGYTF.

V gene TRBV2 combines with J gene TRBJ2-5; D possibly corresponds to TRBD1 (6 bases). The J call is uncertain, as TRBJ2-7 better fits the DNA end. The CDR3 is made up of 15 amino acids. In germline, CDR1 is SNHLY, CDR2 FYNNEI. CDR3 protein: CASSPPRQGHYEQYF. CDR3 nucleotide sequence: TGTGCCAGCAGTCCCCCCCGGCAGGGGCATTACGAGCAGTACTTC.

On this clone itself: Other DNA variants within this sample encode the same CDR3. The chain couples TRBV28 to TRBJ1-2; D not certain. There are 12 residues in the CDR3. The V end lost 1 base, the J end lost 2 bases, and 2 bases lay between the germline ends. CDR1 and CDR2 from the germline V gene are MDHEN and SYDVKM. The CDR3 reads CASSLLNYGYTF. The CDR3 DNA reads TGTGCCAGCAGTTTATTAAACTATGGCTACACCTTC.

This clone showed up just once. CDR3 region: CAISESDGLGDSNEQFF. The CDR3 region has the DNA TGTGCCATCAGTGAGTCTGACGGCCTGGGCGACTCCAATGAGCAGTTCTTC. V and J are TRBV10-3 and TRBJ2-1; D uncertain. V lost 0 bases to trimming and J lost 6 bases, with 18 bases between them. The CDR3 runs to 17 residues. Looked up from germline, CDR1 is ENHRY and CDR2 is SYGVKD.

The J gene is TRBJ2-3, the V gene TRBV30; TRBD2 matches at 10 bases. The CDR3 covers 14 residues. The germline V gene encodes CDR1 GTSNPN and CDR2 SVGIG (reference sequence). The junction had 5 bases not matched to a gene; V was cut back by 3 bases and J by 5 bases. Written as DNA, the CDR3 is TGTGCCTGGAGACTAGCGGGACGGGGAGATACGCAGTATTTT. Residues: CAWRLAGRGDTQYF.

This clone showed up just a few times. V and J are TRBV7-8 and TRBJ2-5; 10 nucleotides match TRBD1. The J segment lost 6 bases and the V segment lost 5 bases, leaving 9 bases of the junction unmatched. This CDR3 contains 15 residues. Germline V gives CDR1 SGHVS, CDR2 FQNEAQ. DNA for the CDR3: TGTGCCAGCAGCACCAGACAGGGGGCGCAAAAGACCCAGTACTTC. It specifies CASSTRQGAQKTQYF. Complete variable domain (other parts from reference TRBV7-8 and TRBJ2-5): GAGVSQSPRYKVAKRGQDVALRCDPISGHVSLFWYQQALGQGPEFLTYFQNEAQLDKSGLPSDRFFAERPEGSVSTLKIQRTQQEDSAVYLCASSTRQGAQKTQYFGPGTRLLVL.

This chain uses TRBV5-4 with TRBJ2-1, with D perhaps TRBD1 (6 bases). CDR3 size: 15 residues. Germline CDR1 is SGHNT and CDR2 is YYREEE (reference sequence). Trimming stripped 1 base from V and 9 bases from J, with 17 bases between. DNA of the CDR3: TGTGCCAGCAGCTTGAGAACAGGGACCTTAGGTGAGCAGTTCTTC. Translating it yields CASSLRTGTLGEQFF.

The V gene is TRBV29-1, the J gene TRBJ2-5; D gene ambiguous. The V end was cut by 4 bases, the J end by 1 base, with 10 bases between. In germline, CDR1 is SQVTM, CDR2 ANQGSEA. The CDR3 is 13 amino acids. The CDR3 here is CSVGTAPQETQYF. The CDR3 nucleotides read TGCAGCGTTGGGACCGCGCCCCAAGAGACCCAGTACTTC.

J is TRBJ2-5 and V is TRBV5-1; the D gene is possibly TRBD2 (5 bases). Germline V gives CDR1 SGHRS, CDR2 YFSETQ. The CDR3 is 15 amino acids. V lost 0 bases to trimming and J lost 6 bases, with 15 bases between them. CDR3 region: CASSLAFSDGQTQYF. DNA of the CDR3: TGCGCCAGCAGCTTGGCCTTTAGCGATGGACAGACCCAGTACTTC.